A single sample is the source of the 18 T cell receptor beta chains below, sequenced in a study of long-term antiretroviral therapy in people with HIV (dated by TCRdb to between 2020 and 2023). The immunoSEQ hsTCRB v3.0 assay was used at survey level resolution to sequence the TRB variable region. In TCRdb, the immuneACCESS table is reduced to in-frame sequences with V and J assigned. These tables do not hold every clone; where another copy was compared, an unresolved V gene accounts for under half, and the others remain unexplained. Within this sample are about 18,000 clones, with roughly 80% of them counted one time only. Around 19% of the sample lies in the top ten. This material consisted of unsorted PBMCs, taken 0.6 years after starting antiretroviral therapy. These receptors originate from a woman aged 18-29 years with HIV.

The chain carries TRBV27 and TRBJ2-1; TRBD1 matches 9 bases. The CDR3 is 16 residues long. V trimming: 7 bases; J trimming: 8 bases; junction bases outside the gene matches: 15. Germline CDR1 is MNHEY and CDR2 is SMNVEV (reference sequence). CDR3 in amino acids: CASTRSPGQGQDEQFF. The CDR3 DNA follows: TGTGCCAGCACCCGCTCTCCGGGACAGGGTCAAGATGAGCAGTTCTTC.

The rearrangement links TRBV7-9 to TRBJ2-5; D is possibly TRBD1 (7 bases). Trimming shortened V by 1 base and J by 4 bases, and 16 bases separated the two germline ends. Germline V CDR1 and CDR2: SEHNR, FQNEAQ (reference sequence). The CDR3 is made up of 16 amino acids. DNA of the CDR3: TGTGCCAGCAGCTTAGGACTAGGGGGCATCACAGAGACCCAGTACTTC. It yields the protein CASSLGLGGITETQYF. Drawing the rest from reference TRBV7-9 and TRBJ2-5, the complete variable domain is DTGVSQNPRHKITKRGQNVTFRCDPISEHNRLYWYRQTLGQGPEFLTYFQNEAQLEKSRLLSDRFSAERPKGSFSTLEIQRTEQGDSAMYLCASSLGLGGITETQYFGPGTRLLVL.

This clone was counted once. The rearrangement uses TRBV19 and TRBJ2-2; 7 nucleotides agree with TRBD2. Trimming at V came to 4 bases and at J to 3 bases, leaving 2 bases not matched to a gene. Germline V gives CDR1 LNHDA, CDR2 SQIVND (reference sequence). The CDR3 contains 14 residues. In DNA form, the CDR3 reads TGTGCCAGTAGTACTGCGGGAGACACCGGGGAGCTGTTTTTT. Encoded protein: CASSTAGDTGELFF.

The gene calls are TRBV30 and TRBJ2-1; 7 bases are a match to TRBD2. Germline trimming cut 0 bases from V and 1 base from J; bases unmatched to any gene: 6. CDR3 length equals 16 residues. Germline V gene lookup returns CDR1 GTSNPN and CDR2 SVGIG (reference sequence). CDR3 amino acids: CAWSVGNSGSYNEQFF. In DNA, the CDR3 is TGTGCCTGGAGTGTAGGTAATAGCGGGTCCTACAATGAGCAGTTCTTC.

As DNA, the CDR3 is TGTGCCAGCAGCAGGGACTTCACAGATACGCAGTATTTT. Protein: CASSRDFTDTQYF. The gene calls are TRBV5-4 and TRBJ2-3; maybe TRBD2 (6 bases). The CDR3 contains 13 residues. Germline V gene lookup returns CDR1 SGHNT and CDR2 YYREEE (reference sequence). Deletions cut 4 bases from V and 2 bases from J, with 8 bases between.

This clone appeared a few times. The chain combines TRBV19 with TRBJ1-5; D not resolved. Germline assignment: CDR1 LNHDA and CDR2 SQIVND (reference sequence). The germline V and J ends were trimmed by 3 bases and 5 bases, with 8 bases remaining between them. The CDR3 has 13 amino acids. This CDR3 reads CASSMTGDQPQHF. DNA for the CDR3: TGTGCCAGTAGTATGACCGGGGATCAGCCCCAGCATTTT. The entire variable domain, with the rest obtained from reference TRBV19 and TRBJ1-5, is as follows: DGGITQSPKYLFRKEGQNVTLSCEQNLNHDAMYWYRQDPGQGLRLIYYSQIVNDFQKGDIAEGYSVSREKKESFPLTVTSAQKNPTAFYLCASSMTGDQPQHFGDGTRLSIL.

This rearrangement joins TRBV27 to TRBJ1-1; 7 positions agree with TRBD1. The V segment lost 5 bases and the J segment 5 bases; nucleotides outside the gene matches: 5. The CDR3 loop spans 13 amino acids. Germline V gene sequence: CDR1 MNHEY, CDR2 SMNVEV (reference sequence). CDR3 amino acids: CASSGRGDTEAFF. Here the CDR3 DNA reads TGTGCCAGCAGTGGCAGGGGGGATACTGAAGCTTTCTTT.

The chain carries TRBV7-8 and TRBJ2-7, with 9 bases fitting TRBD1. This CDR3 contains 15 residues. Germline CDR1 SGHVS, CDR2 FQNEAQ. Losses at the gene ends were 6 bases for V and 1 base for J; bases not matched to a gene: 7. The CDR3 DNA sequence: TGTGCCAGCAGTCCTCGGGGACAGGGATCCTACGAGCAGTACTTC. Encoded protein: CASSPRGQGSYEQYF. The full variable domain, completed using reference TRBV7-8 and TRBJ2-7, is GAGVSQSPRYKVAKRGQDVALRCDPISGHVSLFWYQQALGQGPEFLTYFQNEAQLDKSGLPSDRFFAERPEGSVSTLKIQRTQQEDSAVYLCASSPRGQGSYEQYFGPGTRLTVT.

This clone was recorded a few times. The genes are TRBV30 and TRBJ2-3, with TRBD2 matching over 12 bases. Trimming at V came to 8 bases and at J to 2 bases, leaving 14 bases not matched to a gene. Germline V gene lookup returns CDR1 GTSNPN and CDR2 SVGIG (reference sequence). This CDR3 has 17 residues. CDR3 bases: TGTGCCCAAAGGAAGGGCCTAGCGGGAGGGAACACAGATACGCAGTATTTT. This encodes CAQRKGLAGGNTDTQYF.

The DNA of the CDR3 is TGTGCCAGCAGTTGGCAGAGCACAGATACGCAGTATTTT. As protein: CASSWQSTDTQYF. The V call is TRBV27, the J call TRBJ2-3; unclear D gene. This CDR3 is built from 13 residues. Trimming stripped 4 bases from V and 0 bases from J, with 5 bases between. Germline V gene sequence: CDR1 MNHEY, CDR2 SMNVEV (reference sequence).

The rearrangement links TRBV5-4 to TRBJ2-2; TRBD2 is a possible D gene (6 bases). V was trimmed by 2 bases and J by 0 bases, leaving 8 bases between them. Germline values: CDR1 SGHNT, CDR2 YYREEE (reference sequence). The CDR3 spans 15 residues. CDR3 DNA sequence: TGTGCCAGCAGCTTTGGAGGGTCGAACACCGGGGAGCTGTTTTTT. Translating gives CASSFGGSNTGELFF.

The V and J genes are TRBV11-2 and TRBJ2-1; 7 positions agree with TRBD2. The CDR3 length is 17 residues. The V segment lost 5 bases and the J segment 5 bases; nucleotides outside the gene matches: 15. Germline CDR1 reads SGHAT; CDR2 reads FQNNGV. The CDR3 loop is CASSSSAGGRGDNEQFF. In DNA, the CDR3 is TGTGCCAGCAGCAGCAGTGCGGGCGGGAGAGGGGACAATGAGCAGTTCTTC.

The chain links TRBV2 to TRBJ2-7, with D possibly being TRBD1 (6 bases). V gave up 3 bases and J gave up 6 bases, with 9 bases separating them. The CDR3 has 12 residues. Germline V lookup: CDR1 SNHLY, CDR2 FYNNEI. The CDR3 is CASSDPGAEQYF. The CDR3 bases are TGTGCCAGCAGTGACCCAGGGGCCGAGCAGTACTTC.

The chain links TRBV28 to TRBJ2-1; D gene uncertain. The germline V and J ends were trimmed by 3 bases and 8 bases, with 11 bases remaining between them. CDR1 MDHEN and CDR2 SYDVKM come from the germline V gene. The CDR3 totals 13 residues. The DNA for the CDR3 is TGTGCCAGCAGTTTCCGAGTATCCGATGAGCAGTTCTTC. It is translated as CASSFRVSDEQFF.

This clone came up once. This chain uses TRBV28 with TRBJ2-7, with D perhaps matching TRBD1 (5 bases). V dropped 7 bases and J dropped 5 bases, with 12 bases sitting between them. Germline CDR1 is MDHEN and CDR2 is SYDVKM. This CDR3 contains 12 residues. CDR3 nucleotides: TGTGCCAGCACCCGCTCCAGGGACGAGCAGTACTTC. Translating it yields CASTRSRDEQYF.

The chain has TRBV9 and TRBJ2-1; D not certain. Between the trimmed V and J ends, which lost 4 bases and 9 bases, there was a span of 17 bases. CDR3 length equals 14 residues. The germline V gene encodes CDR1 SGDLS and CDR2 YYNGEE. As DNA, the CDR3 is TGTGCCAGCAGCCCCTATTTCGTAGTCAGTGAGCAGTTCTTC. The encoded protein is CASSPYFVVSEQFF. The entire variable domain, with the rest obtained from reference TRBV9 and TRBJ2-1, is as follows: DSGVTQTPKHLITATGQRVTLRCSPRSGDLSVYWYQQSLDQGLQFLIQYYNGEERAKGNILERFSAQQFPDLHSELNLSSLELGDSALYFCASSPYFVVSEQFFGPGTRLTVL.

This chain uses TRBV7-9 with TRBJ2-7, with 8 bases matching TRBD1. After removal of 5 bases from V and 3 bases from J, the junction contained 6 bases not matched to a gene. The CDR3 runs to 14 residues. Germline CDR1 is SEHNR and CDR2 is FQNEAQ (reference sequence). CDR3 bases: TGTGCCAGCAGCCACCTGGGACAGGTCTACGAGCAGTACTTC. As protein: CASSHLGQVYEQYF.

This chain joins TRBV6-5 and TRBJ1-5, with a weak D call TRBD1 (5 bases). CDR1 is MNHEY and CDR2 is SVGAGI in the germline V gene. The CDR3 spans 14 residues. V was pared by 6 bases and J by 3 bases, with 12 bases between. CDR3 sequence: CASRPGLNNQPQHF. The CDR3, as DNA: TGTGCCAGCAGGCCAGGGTTAAACAATCAGCCCCAGCATTTT.